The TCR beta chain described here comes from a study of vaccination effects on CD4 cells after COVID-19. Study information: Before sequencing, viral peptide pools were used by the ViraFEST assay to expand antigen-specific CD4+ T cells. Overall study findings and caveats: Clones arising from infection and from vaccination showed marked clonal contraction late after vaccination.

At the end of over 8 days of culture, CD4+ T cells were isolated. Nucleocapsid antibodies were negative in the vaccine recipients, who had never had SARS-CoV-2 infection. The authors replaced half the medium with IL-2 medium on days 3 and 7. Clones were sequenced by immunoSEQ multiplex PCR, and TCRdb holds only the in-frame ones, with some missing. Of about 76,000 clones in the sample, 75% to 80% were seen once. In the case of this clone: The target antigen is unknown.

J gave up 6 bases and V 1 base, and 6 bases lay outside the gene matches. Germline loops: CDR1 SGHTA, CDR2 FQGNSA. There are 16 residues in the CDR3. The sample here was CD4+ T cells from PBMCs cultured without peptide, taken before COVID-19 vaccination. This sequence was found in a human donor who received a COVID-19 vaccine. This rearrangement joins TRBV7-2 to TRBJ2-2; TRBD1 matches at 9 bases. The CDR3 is CASSLVGTGTAGELFF. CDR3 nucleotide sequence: TGTGCCAGCAGCTTAGTGGGGACAGGGACTGCCGGGGAGCTGTTTTTT.